The 12 T cell receptor beta chains in this list originate from one sample, sequenced in a study of shared clonotypes between healthy human individuals. Profiled with immunoSEQ multiplex PCR; TCRdb holds only in-frame clones, not every one. The sample consists of around 2.5 million clones, roughly 93% of them appearing once. The specimen was naive CD4+ T cells from PBMCs. Specified subset: CD45RA+ positively selected. The receptors here all came from a man aged 18-30 years in good health. Some clones in this sample may be carry-over from other donors' samples.

This clone was picked up one time. This chain joins TRBV5-5 and TRBJ2-7; 7 positions match TRBD1. The V segment lost 0 bases and the J segment 2 bases; nucleotides outside the gene matches: 5. The CDR3 is 15 residues long. CDR1 SGHKS and CDR2 YYEKEE come from the germline V gene (reference sequence). Written as DNA, the CDR3 is TGTGCCAGCAGCTTGGCGACAGGGAGTCCCTACGAGCAGTACTTC. Protein product: CASSLATGSPYEQYF.

The V gene is TRBV7-9, the J gene TRBJ1-4; D is undetermined. Trimming removed 6 bases at V and 0 bases at J, with 11 bases between. Per germline, CDR1 SEHNR and CDR2 FQNEAQ (reference sequence). This CDR3 has 15 residues. CDR3 residues: CASRRTVSTNEKLFF. The CDR3 coding sequence is TGTGCCAGCAGGCGGACGGTGTCAACTAATGAAAAACTGTTTTTT.

This clone was detected only once. The chain employs TRBV6-4 and TRBJ2-3; TRBD2 matches at 8 bases. This CDR3 has 15 residues. With V trimmed by 8 bases and J by 1 base, 8 bases remained unmatched. Germline values: CDR1 MRHNA, CDR2 SNTAGT. The CDR3 is CASARLAGRTDTQYF. In nucleotides, the CDR3 is TGTGCCAGCGCGAGGCTAGCGGGCCGCACAGATACGCAGTATTTT.

The genes are TRBV7-9 and TRBJ1-1; 8 bases match TRBD1. The CDR3 consists of 14 residues. Germline V gene lookup returns CDR1 SEHNR and CDR2 FQNEAQ (reference sequence). V trimming: 1 base; J trimming: 7 bases; junction bases outside the gene matches: 5. The CDR3 bases are TGTGCCAGCAGCTTAGGGACAGGGAGGGTTGAAGCTTTCTTT. Protein sequence: CASSLGTGRVEAFF.

The rearrangement joins TRBV29-1 to TRBJ1-1, with D unclear. The CDR3 spans 12 residues. Per the germline V gene, CDR1 is SQVTM and CDR2 is ANQGSEA. With 5 bases removed from V and 1 base from J, the gap between germline ends came to 8 bases. CDR3 sequence (DNA): TGCAGCGTTCTGAATACGAACACTGAAGCTTTCTTT. It encodes CSVLNTNTEAFF.

With regard to this clone: This sample also contains other DNA sequences that code for the same CDR3. The chain recombines TRBV28 with TRBJ1-5, with 9 bases lining up with TRBD1. Germline V gene data show CDR1 as MDHEN and CDR2 as SYDVKM. The CDR3 runs 15 residues. V trimming: 5 bases; J trimming: 4 bases; junction bases outside the gene matches: 6. This CDR3 reads CASSPTGGLNQPQHF. The CDR3, as DNA: TGTGCCAGCAGTCCGACAGGGGGTCTTAATCAGCCCCAGCATTTT.

V is TRBV30 and J is TRBJ2-1; D is tentatively TRBD1 or TRBD2 (6 bases each). CDR1 and CDR2 from the germline V gene are GTSNPN and SVGIG (reference sequence). The CDR3 totals 13 residues. V was clipped by 8 bases and J by 9 bases, with 20 bases between them. CDR3 in amino acids: CARTKGGAGEQFF. The CDR3 DNA reads as TGTGCCCGGACCAAGGGGGGCGCTGGTGAGCAGTTCTTC.

This chain uses TRBV29-1 with TRBJ1-3; D gene ambiguous. V was trimmed by 4 bases and J by 0 bases, leaving 7 bases between them. The CDR3 loop spans 13 amino acids. CDR1 SQVTM and CDR2 ANQGSEA come from the germline V gene. The CDR3 nucleotides read TGCAGCGTTGCCCTCGTCTCTGGAAACACCATATATTTT. Translation: CSVALVSGNTIYF.

The chain employs TRBV30 and TRBJ2-5; possibly TRBD1 or TRBD2 for D (5 bases each). This CDR3 is 14 amino acids long. Germline V gene lookup returns CDR1 GTSNPN and CDR2 SVGIG (reference sequence). The ends were cut back, 0 bases at V and 10 bases at J, with 18 bases in the middle. CDR3 in amino acids: CAWSVGWDVAGQYF. CDR3 DNA sequence: TGTGCCTGGAGTGTTGGGTGGGACGTTGCCGGCCAGTACTTC.

J is TRBJ1-2 and V is TRBV11-1, with D possibly TRBD1 on 6 matching bases. Trimming removed 0 bases from V and 3 bases from J, with 17 bases in between. This CDR3 is built from 17 residues. CDR1 is SGHAT, CDR2 FQDESV, per germline (reference sequence). The CDR3 DNA sequence: TGTGCCAGCAGCTTAGCGGGGATAACCAGGGGCGACTATGGCTACACCTTC. This sequence encodes CASSLAGITRGDYGYTF.

The V and J genes are TRBV2 and TRBJ1-5; D may be TRBD1 (6 bases). CDR3 length: 14 residues. The ends were cut back, 2 bases at V and 4 bases at J, with 9 bases in the middle. Germline CDR1 and CDR2: SNHLY and FYNNEI. The CDR3 region is CASSEIGGNQPQHF. CDR3 bases: TGTGCCAGCAGTGAAATAGGGGGGAATCAGCCCCAGCATTTT.

The rearrangement links TRBV28 to TRBJ2-1; TRBD2 matches at 10 bases. The CDR3 length is 15 residues. CDR1 is MDHEN, CDR2 SYDVKM, per germline. V lost 6 bases and J lost 1; bases outside the gene matches: 3. In DNA form, the CDR3 reads TGTGCCAGCAGAGCTAGCGGGAGTTCCTACAATGAGCAGTTCTTC. Its protein is CASRASGSSYNEQFF.